The clone carrying this T cell receptor (beta chain) was seen only a few times. Antigen unknown. Other DNA sequences in this specimen translate into the identical CDR3. Of the isolated RNA, all was reverse transcribed, and so the sequenced material was expressed TCRB transcripts. The repertoire was sequenced with immunoSEQ multiplex PCR; TCRdb's copy has only in-frame clones and lacks some. The data show 100,000 to 150,000 clones, with roughly a sixth seen just once and 2% to 3% held by the top ten. Unmatched junction bases numbered 2, after V lost 5 bases and J lost 5 bases. The CDR3 totals 13 residues. CDR1 and CDR2 (germline): SEHNR, FQNEAQ (reference sequence). The data are from a study of beta chain features in type 1 diabetes. On the study more broadly: Regarding age, gender and cell yields, patients proved similar to healthy donors. Sorted cells, approximately 110 million in number, were examined across all samples.

Study-level results: Moderately but significantly shorter TCRB CDR3s were found in Type 1 diabetes patients in all four CD4+ subsets. High TCR expression in some cells could lead to their over-representation in cDNA sequencing.

This TCR was sampled from a young man with type 1 diabetes. What was sequenced was central memory CD4+ T cells from blood. J is TRBJ2-1 and V is TRBV7-9; 8 nucleotides align to TRBD1. CDR3 residues: CASSGQGDNEQFF. The CDR3 DNA reads as TGTGCCAGCAGCGGACAGGGTGACAATGAGCAGTTCTTC.